This T cell receptor (beta chain) was sequenced in a study of blood T cell repertoires in COVID-19. A note on this clone: The sample carries other DNA sequences with the same CDR3.

In the authors' workflow: Reference gene primer amplification in the assay estimated nucleated cell counts. Data came from immunoSEQ multiplex PCR; TCRdb stores just in-frame clones and leaves some out. Clonal size and the V and J genes are those of that table, whereas D and trimming came from the DNA. The sample records around 170,000 clones, over 80% being singletons. The TCR comes from a woman aged 55-70 years with acute or convalescent COVID-19. Sequencing was carried out using peripheral blood.

CDR3 sequence reads: CASSIDRGETQYF. The CDR3 DNA sequence: TGTGCCAGTAGTATAGATCGGGGAGAGACCCAGTACTTC. J is TRBJ2-5 and V is TRBV19; perhaps TRBD2 as D (5 bases). The CDR3 runs to 13 residues. CDR1 is LNHDA and CDR2 is SQIVND in the germline V gene (reference sequence). Trimming left V 0 bases short and J 4 bases short, with 6 bases between.